These 22 T cell receptor beta chains were sequenced from one sample in a study of shared clonotypes between healthy human individuals. Positively selected for CCR7, the CD45RO-negative cells used as naive CD8 cells excluded terminally differentiated effector memory CD45RA+ cells. Sequenced by immunoSEQ multiplex PCR; TCRdb stores in-frame clones only, minus some. The table lists about 2.1 million clones, about 92% of them singletons, with 1.5% to 2% in the top ten. Source material: naive CD8+ T cells from PBMCs. The receptors stem from a young man in good health. Some clones in this sample may be carry-over from other donors' samples.

This clone has more than one count but fewer than ten. The chain combines TRBV9 with TRBJ1-1, with D unclear. This CDR3 region has 14 residues. V was trimmed by 0 bases and J by 4 bases, leaving 10 bases between them. Germline values: CDR1 SGDLS, CDR2 YYNGEE. CDR3 region: CASSVVSVGTEAFF. The CDR3 DNA follows: TGTGCCAGCAGCGTAGTTTCCGTGGGCACTGAAGCTTTCTTT.

The CDR3 coding sequence is TGTGCCAGCAGCCAAGTTCTTATATATCTAGCGGGTAGCACAGATACGCAGTATTTT. Encoded protein: CASSQVLIYLAGSTDTQYF. This sequence joins TRBV4-2 and TRBJ2-3; TRBD2 matches at 8 bases. With V trimmed by 1 base and J by 0 bases, 12 bases remained unmatched. This CDR3 contains 19 residues. Germline lookup yields CDR1 LGHNA and CDR2 YNFKEQ.

The chain has TRBV4-1 and TRBJ2-7; 10 positions agree with TRBD1. This CDR3 is 18 amino acids long. Germline V gene data show CDR1 as MGHRA and CDR2 as YSYEKL. Trimming cost V 3 bases and J 1 base; bases outside gene matches: 12. For the CDR3, the DNA is TGCGCCAGCAGCCAGCAAACTACCGGGACAGGGGTGTCCTACGAGCAGTACTTC. This codes for CASSQQTTGTGVSYEQYF.

In its sample, this clone was seen once. For the CDR3, the DNA is TGCGCCAGCAGTGACCAATTACGCCCCTACGAGCAGTACTTC. Amino acids: CASSDQLRPYEQYF. The chain has TRBV10-1 and TRBJ2-7; D unclear. Germline V CDR1 and CDR2: WNHNN, SYGVQD (reference sequence). There are 14 residues in the CDR3. V gave up 3 bases and J gave up 2 bases, with 11 bases separating them.

The chain carries TRBV2 and TRBJ2-1; 7 bases align to TRBD2. After removal of 6 bases from V and 8 bases from J, the junction contained 16 bases not matched to a gene. From germline, CDR1 is SNHLY and CDR2 FYNNEI. The CDR3 spans 16 residues. The CDR3 spells CASRSSGTPRHHEQFF. The DNA for the CDR3 is TGTGCCAGCAGGTCAAGCGGGACCCCCCGTCATCATGAGCAGTTCTTC.

The rearrangement links TRBV19 to TRBJ2-2, with D possibly TRBD2 on 6 matching bases. The CDR3 is 16 residues long. Per germline, CDR1 LNHDA and CDR2 SQIVND (reference sequence). V was pared by 7 bases and J by 3 bases, with 18 bases between. DNA of the CDR3: TGTGCCAGTACCGCGGGTAGGCGGGATTACACCGGGGAGCTGTTTTTT. Protein sequence: CASTAGRRDYTGELFF.

This chain links TRBV5-5 with TRBJ2-7; D not certain. CDR1 is SGHKS and CDR2 is YYEKEE in the germline V gene (reference sequence). The germline V and J ends were trimmed by 1 base and 3 bases, with 11 bases remaining between them. The CDR3 is made up of 14 amino acids. In nucleotides, the CDR3 is TGTGCCAGCAGCTTGCGGGCAGGAAACTACGAGCAGTACTTC. Amino acids: CASSLRAGNYEQYF.

The chain recombines TRBV13 with TRBJ1-5, with 7 bases that match TRBD1. Germline V lookup: CDR1 PRHDT, CDR2 FYEKMQ (reference sequence). The CDR3 extends over 13 amino acids. The trim removed 5 bases at V and 4 bases at J, leaving 2 bases unmatched. CDR3: CASSQTGNQPQHF. The CDR3, as DNA: TGTGCCAGCAGCCAGACAGGGAATCAGCCCCAGCATTTT.

The chain couples TRBV14 to TRBJ2-5, with D tentatively TRBD2 (5 bases). Trimming stripped 4 bases from V and 4 bases from J, with 19 bases between. This CDR3 has 16 residues. CDR1 is SGHDN, CDR2 FVKESK, per germline. The CDR3 is CASSRGSIGVLETQYF. The DNA of the CDR3 is TGTGCCAGCAGCCGAGGGAGCATTGGGGTTTTAGAGACCCAGTACTTC. The full variable domain, in which reference TRBV14 and TRBJ2-5 provide the parts outside the CDR3, is EAGVTQFPSHSVIEKGQTVTLRCDPISGHDNLYWYRRVMGKEIKFLLHFVKESKQDESGMPNNRFLAERTGGTYSTLKVQPAELEDSGVYFCASSRGSIGVLETQYFGPGTRLLVL.

The V and J genes are TRBV7-9 and TRBJ2-7; D unclear. Germline CDR1 reads SEHNR; CDR2 reads FQNEAQ (reference sequence). The V end was cut by 5 bases, the J end by 2 bases, with 13 bases between. This CDR3 region has 14 residues. CDR3 bases: TGTGCCAGCAGCCCGCTTGACAACGCCTACGAGCAGTACTTC. Its protein is CASSPLDNAYEQYF.

The V and J genes are TRBV27 and TRBJ2-7, with D perhaps assigned TRBD1 or TRBD2 (5 bases each). Trimming removed 5 bases from V and 5 bases from J, with 16 bases in between. Germline V gene lookup returns CDR1 MNHEY and CDR2 SMNVEV (reference sequence). This CDR3 comprises 14 residues. The CDR3 here is CASSPPGTWNEQYF. The CDR3 coding sequence is TGTGCCAGCAGTCCCCCCGGGACCTGGAACGAGCAGTACTTC.

This rearrangement joins TRBV28 to TRBJ2-7; 7 bases align to TRBD1. The length of the CDR3 is 14 residues. J gave up 3 bases and V 6 bases, and 8 bases lay outside the gene matches. The germline V gene encodes CDR1 MDHEN and CDR2 SYDVKM. CDR3 nucleotides: TGTGCCAGCAGCATGACAGGGTCGGGCTACGAGCAGTACTTC. This encodes CASSMTGSGYEQYF.

The J gene is TRBJ1-1, the V gene TRBV7-9; a possible D gene is TRBD1 (5 bases). Per germline, CDR1 SEHNR and CDR2 FQNEAQ (reference sequence). Trimming stripped 6 bases from V and 3 bases from J, with 14 bases between. The CDR3 runs 14 residues. CDR3 sequence reads: CASRGDSQDTEAFF. The CDR3 DNA is TGTGCCAGCAGGGGGGACTCACAGGACACTGAAGCTTTCTTT.

On this clone itself: The same CDR3 can be traced to other DNA sequences in this sample. The chain recombines TRBV7-9 with TRBJ2-7, with 8 nucleotides matching TRBD1. The CDR3 consists of 15 residues. Germline V CDR1 and CDR2: SEHNR, FQNEAQ (reference sequence). Losses at the gene ends were 0 bases for V and 2 bases for J; bases not matched to a gene: 3. CDR3 protein: CASSLAGTGTYEQYF. CDR3 nucleotides: TGTGCCAGCAGCTTAGCTGGGACAGGTACCTACGAGCAGTACTTC.

The rearrangement joins TRBV7-9 to TRBJ2-7, with unresolved D. V was shortened by 2 bases and J by 5 bases, with 10 bases between the two germline ends. Germline values: CDR1 SEHNR, CDR2 FQNEAQ (reference sequence). The CDR3 has 13 amino acids. DNA of the CDR3: TGTGCCAGCAGCTTAATTAGTTCCCACGAGCAGTACTTC. Its protein product is CASSLISSHEQYF.

J is TRBJ1-3 and V is TRBV28; 9 nucleotides align to TRBD1. The V and J ends lost 6 bases and 3 bases, in that order; junction bases with no gene match: 9. Looked up from germline, CDR1 is MDHEN and CDR2 is SYDVKM. The CDR3 loop spans 16 amino acids. The CDR3 spells CASRRPGQGVGNTIYF. DNA for the CDR3: TGTGCCAGCAGGCGGCCGGGACAGGGTGTTGGAAACACCATATATTTT.

This rearrangement joins TRBV4-1 to TRBJ1-1; TRBD1 matches 10 bases. Germline V gene sequence: CDR1 MGHRA, CDR2 YSYEKL. J lost 1 base, V lost 0 bases, and 5 bases had no gene match. The CDR3 sequence is 17 residues long. The CDR3, as DNA: TGCGCCAGCAGCCAAGATGCGAGACAGGGGGCGAACACTGAAGCTTTCTTT. Protein: CASSQDARQGANTEAFF.

This clone was counted once. This chain uses TRBV6-1 with TRBJ2-7; tentative D call: TRBD2 (7 bases). This CDR3 is built from 14 residues. Trimming left V 8 bases short and J 2 bases short, with 16 bases between. Germline V gene sequence: CDR1 MNHNS, CDR2 SASEGT. CDR3 residues: CASRRGPSTYEQYF. Written as DNA, the CDR3 is TGTGCCAGCCGGCGGGGGCCATCAACCTACGAGCAGTACTTC.

The chain recombines TRBV28 with TRBJ1-4; D perhaps matches TRBD1 (5 bases). The CDR3 is 16 residues long. The V gene lost 4 bases and the J gene lost 8 bases, with 20 bases spanning the gap. Germline CDR1 reads MDHEN; CDR2 reads SYDVKM. The CDR3 loop is CASSYSPEGGGEKLFF. The CDR3 bases are TGTGCCAGCAGTTACTCCCCAGAGGGCGGGGGGGAAAAACTGTTTTTT.

The rearrangement links TRBV4-3 to TRBJ2-1; D gene uncertain. CDR1 is LGHNA and CDR2 is YSLEER in the germline V gene. The CDR3 runs to 14 residues. Between the trimmed V and J ends, which lost 3 bases and 15 bases, there was a span of 21 bases. The chain's CDR3 is CASSQGTGPGVRFF. The CDR3 nucleotides read TGCGCCAGCAGCCAGGGAACCGGGCCTGGCGTGCGGTTCTTC.

The chain uses TRBV28 and TRBJ1-2; tentative D call: TRBD1 (5 bases). This CDR3 has 14 residues. Germline CDR1 reads MDHEN; CDR2 reads SYDVKM. Trimming took 7 bases from V and 5 from J, leaving 17 bases between them. CDR3 sequence reads: CASTQPGVKYGYTF. CDR3 nucleotide sequence: TGTGCCAGCACCCAACCGGGGGTTAAATATGGCTACACCTTC.

The chain carries TRBV10-1 and TRBJ2-1; no firm D call. V lost 0 bases to trimming and J lost 5 bases, with 11 bases between them. The CDR3 is 15 residues long. Germline V gene lookup returns CDR1 WNHNN and CDR2 SYGVQD (reference sequence). The CDR3 region is CASSESVGIDNEQFF. In nucleotides, the CDR3 is TGCGCCAGCAGTGAGTCAGTAGGGATCGACAATGAGCAGTTCTTC.